The T cell receptor (beta chain) under discussion was sequenced for a study of CD8 T cells in Susac syndrome. Definite or probable Susac syndrome was diagnosed using recently defined diagnostic criteria. Random-hexamer reverse transcription was applied to about 0.5 to 1 ug RNA. MiXCR, applied by TCRdb to the immunoSEQ multiplex PCR reads, yields one record per CDR3 protein. The sample lists tens of thousands of distinct CDR3 sequences; 85% to 95% were seen once. The CDR3 extends over 13 amino acids. CDR1 KGHDR and CDR2 SFDVKD come from the germline V gene. With 3 bases removed from V and 8 bases from J, the gap between germline ends came to 12 bases.

The receptor's source is a human donor with Susac syndrome. The source material was CD4+ T cells from PBMCs. The chain is built from TRBV24-1 and TRBJ1-2; D is uncertain. The CDR3 reads CATSDEVGRGYTF. The DNA for the CDR3 is TGTGCCACCAGTGATGAGGTTGGTCGGGGCTACACCTTC.